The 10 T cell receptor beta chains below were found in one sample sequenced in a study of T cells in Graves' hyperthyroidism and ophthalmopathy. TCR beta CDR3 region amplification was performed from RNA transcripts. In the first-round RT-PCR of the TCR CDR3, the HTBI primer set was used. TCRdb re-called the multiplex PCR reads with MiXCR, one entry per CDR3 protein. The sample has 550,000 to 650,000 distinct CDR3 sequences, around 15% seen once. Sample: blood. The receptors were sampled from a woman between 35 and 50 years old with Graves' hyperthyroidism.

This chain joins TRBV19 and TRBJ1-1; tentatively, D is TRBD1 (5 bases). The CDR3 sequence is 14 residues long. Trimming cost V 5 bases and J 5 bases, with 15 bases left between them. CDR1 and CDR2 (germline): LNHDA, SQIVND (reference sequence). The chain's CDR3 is CASSRGRQGTEAFF. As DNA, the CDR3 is TGTGCCAGTAGTCGGGGGAGGCAAGGAACTGAAGCTTTCTTT.

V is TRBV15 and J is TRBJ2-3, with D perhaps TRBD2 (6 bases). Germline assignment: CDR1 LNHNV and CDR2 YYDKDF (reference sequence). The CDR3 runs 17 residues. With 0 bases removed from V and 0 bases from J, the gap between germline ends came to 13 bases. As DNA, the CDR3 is TGTGCCACCAGCAGAGATCTCGCGGGATTCAGCACAGATACGCAGTATTTT. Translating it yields CATSRDLAGFSTDTQYF.

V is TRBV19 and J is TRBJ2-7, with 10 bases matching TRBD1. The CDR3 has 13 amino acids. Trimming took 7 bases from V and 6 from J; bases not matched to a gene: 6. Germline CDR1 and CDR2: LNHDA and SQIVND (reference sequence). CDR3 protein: CASKVRDRGEQYF. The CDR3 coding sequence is TGTGCCAGTAAGGTTCGGGACAGGGGCGAGCAGTACTTC.

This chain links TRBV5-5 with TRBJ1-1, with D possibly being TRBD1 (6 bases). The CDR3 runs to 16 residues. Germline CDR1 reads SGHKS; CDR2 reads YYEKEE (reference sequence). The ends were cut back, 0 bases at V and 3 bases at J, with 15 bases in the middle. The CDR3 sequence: CASSLGRGHEDTEAFF. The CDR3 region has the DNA TGTGCCAGCAGCTTGGGCAGGGGCCATGAGGACACTGAAGCTTTCTTT. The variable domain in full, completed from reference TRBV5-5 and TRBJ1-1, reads DAGVTQSPTHLIKTRGQQVTLRCSPISGHKSVSWYQQVLGQGPQFIFQYYEKEERGRGNFPDRFSARQFPNYSSELNVNALLLGDSALYLCASSLGRGHEDTEAFFGQGTRLTVV.

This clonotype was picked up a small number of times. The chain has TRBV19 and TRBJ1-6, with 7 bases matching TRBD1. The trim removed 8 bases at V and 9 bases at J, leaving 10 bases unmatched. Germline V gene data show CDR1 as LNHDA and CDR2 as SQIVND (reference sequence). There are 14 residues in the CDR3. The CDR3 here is CASGGRTGGSPLHF. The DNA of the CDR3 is TGTGCCAGTGGTGGGCGGACAGGCGGTTCACCCCTCCACTTT.

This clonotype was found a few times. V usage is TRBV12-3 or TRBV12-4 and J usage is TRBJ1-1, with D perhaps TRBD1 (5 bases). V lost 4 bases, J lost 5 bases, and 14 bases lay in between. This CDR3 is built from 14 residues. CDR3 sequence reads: CASSSQTVGTEAFF. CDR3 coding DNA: TGTGCCAGCAGTTCCCAGACAGTCGGTACTGAAGCTTTCTTT.

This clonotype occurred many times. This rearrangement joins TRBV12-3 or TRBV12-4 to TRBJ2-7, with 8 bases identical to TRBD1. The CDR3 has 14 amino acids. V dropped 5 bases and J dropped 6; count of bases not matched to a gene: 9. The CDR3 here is CASSTQGADGEQYF. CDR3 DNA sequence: TGTGCCAGCAGTACCCAGGGGGCTGACGGCGAGCAGTACTTC.

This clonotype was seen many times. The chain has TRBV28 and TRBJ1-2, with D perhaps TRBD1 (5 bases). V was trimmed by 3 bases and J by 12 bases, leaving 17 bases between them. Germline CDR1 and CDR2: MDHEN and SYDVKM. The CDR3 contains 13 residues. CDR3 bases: TGTGCCAGCAGTTTCGGGCGGCGTGGGGCCGACACCTTC. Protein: CASSFGRRGADTF.

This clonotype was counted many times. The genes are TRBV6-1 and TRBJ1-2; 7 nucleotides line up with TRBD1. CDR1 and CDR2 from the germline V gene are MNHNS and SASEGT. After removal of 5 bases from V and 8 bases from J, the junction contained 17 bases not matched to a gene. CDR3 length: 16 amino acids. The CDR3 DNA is TGTGCCAGCAGTTCCCCCATAAACAGGGGAATAGACGGCTACACCTTC. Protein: CASSSPINRGIDGYTF.

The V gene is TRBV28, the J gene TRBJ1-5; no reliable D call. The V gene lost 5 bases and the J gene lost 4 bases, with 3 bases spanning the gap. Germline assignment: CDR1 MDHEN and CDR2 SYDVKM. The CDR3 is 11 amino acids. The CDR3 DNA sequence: TGTGCCAGCAGTAGGAATCAGCCCCAGCATTTT. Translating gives CASSRNQPQHF.